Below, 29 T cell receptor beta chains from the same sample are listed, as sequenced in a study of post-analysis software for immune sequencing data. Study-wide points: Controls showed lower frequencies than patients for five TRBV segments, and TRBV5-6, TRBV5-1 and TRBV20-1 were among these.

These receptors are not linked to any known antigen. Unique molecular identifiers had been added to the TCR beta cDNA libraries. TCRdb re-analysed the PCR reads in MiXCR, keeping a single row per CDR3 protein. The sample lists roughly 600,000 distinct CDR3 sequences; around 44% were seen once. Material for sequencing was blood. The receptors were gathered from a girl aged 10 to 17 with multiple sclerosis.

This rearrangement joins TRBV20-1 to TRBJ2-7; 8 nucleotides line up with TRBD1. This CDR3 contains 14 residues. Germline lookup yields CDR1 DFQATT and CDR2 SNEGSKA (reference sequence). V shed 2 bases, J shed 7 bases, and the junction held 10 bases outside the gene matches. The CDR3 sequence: CSARPWTGSGEQYF. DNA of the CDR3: TGCAGTGCTAGACCATGGACAGGGAGCGGGGAGCAGTACTTC.

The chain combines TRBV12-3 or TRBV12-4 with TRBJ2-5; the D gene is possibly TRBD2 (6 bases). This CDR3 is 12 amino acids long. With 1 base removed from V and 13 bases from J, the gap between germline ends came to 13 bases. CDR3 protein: CASSLGRDERYF. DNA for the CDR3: TGTGCCAGCAGTTTAGGGCGGGACGAGCGGTACTTC.

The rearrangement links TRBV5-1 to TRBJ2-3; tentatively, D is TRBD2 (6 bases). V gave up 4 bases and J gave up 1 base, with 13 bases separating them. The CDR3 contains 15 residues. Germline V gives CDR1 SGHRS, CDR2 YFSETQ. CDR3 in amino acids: CASSTTGDRTDTQYF. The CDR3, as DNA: TGCGCCAGCAGCACAACGGGGGACCGCACAGATACGCAGTATTTT. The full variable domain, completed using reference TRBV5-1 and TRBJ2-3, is KAGVTQTPRYLIKTRGQQVTLSCSPISGHRSVSWYQQTPGQGLQFLFEYFSETQRNKGNFPGRFSGRQFSNSRSEMNVSTLELGDSALYLCASSTTGDRTDTQYFGPGTRLTVL.

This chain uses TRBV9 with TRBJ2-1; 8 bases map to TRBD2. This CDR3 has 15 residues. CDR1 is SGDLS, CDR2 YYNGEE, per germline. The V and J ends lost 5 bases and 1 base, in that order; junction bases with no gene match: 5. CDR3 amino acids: CASRATSGSYNEQFF. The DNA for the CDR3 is TGTGCCAGCAGAGCCACTAGCGGATCCTACAATGAGCAGTTCTTC.

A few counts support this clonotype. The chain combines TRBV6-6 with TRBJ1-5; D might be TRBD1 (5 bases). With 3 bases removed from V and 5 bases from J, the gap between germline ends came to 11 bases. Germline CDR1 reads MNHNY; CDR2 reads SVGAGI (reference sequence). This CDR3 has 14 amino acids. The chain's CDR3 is CASSYDSSYQPQHF. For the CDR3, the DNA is TGTGCCAGCAGTTATGACAGTTCGTATCAGCCCCAGCATTTT.

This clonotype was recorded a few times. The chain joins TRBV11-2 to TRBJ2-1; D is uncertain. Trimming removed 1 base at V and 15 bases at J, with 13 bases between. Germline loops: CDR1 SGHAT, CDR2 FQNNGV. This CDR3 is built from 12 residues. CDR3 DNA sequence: TGTGCCAGCAGCTTAGGTTCAGAATACAGGTTCTTC. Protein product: CASSLGSEYRFF.

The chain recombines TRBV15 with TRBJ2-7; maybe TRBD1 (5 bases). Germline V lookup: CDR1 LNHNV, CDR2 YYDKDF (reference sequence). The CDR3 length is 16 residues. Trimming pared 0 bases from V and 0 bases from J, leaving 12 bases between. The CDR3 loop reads CATSREGAGASYEQYF. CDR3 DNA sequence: TGTGCCACCAGCAGAGAAGGGGCAGGCGCCTCCTACGAGCAGTACTTC.

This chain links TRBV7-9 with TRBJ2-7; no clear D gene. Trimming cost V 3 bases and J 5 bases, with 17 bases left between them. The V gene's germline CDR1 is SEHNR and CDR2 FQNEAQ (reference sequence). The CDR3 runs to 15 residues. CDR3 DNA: TGTGCCAGCAGCTTCTATCCAGGAGTGAACCACGAGCAGTACTTC. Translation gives CASSFYPGVNHEQYF.

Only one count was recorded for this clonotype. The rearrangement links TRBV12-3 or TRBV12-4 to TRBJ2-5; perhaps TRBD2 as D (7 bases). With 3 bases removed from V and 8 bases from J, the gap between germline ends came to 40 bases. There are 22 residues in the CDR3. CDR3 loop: CASSFALYRGLSRGGSESTQYF. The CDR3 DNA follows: TGTGCCAGCAGTTTTGCCCTCTACCGGGGCCTATCCAGGGGCGGGAGTGAATCAACCCAGTACTTC.

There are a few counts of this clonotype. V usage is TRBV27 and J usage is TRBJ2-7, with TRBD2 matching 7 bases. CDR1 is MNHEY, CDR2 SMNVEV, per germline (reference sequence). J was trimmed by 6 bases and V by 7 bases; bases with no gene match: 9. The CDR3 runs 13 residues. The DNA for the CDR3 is TGTGCCAGCATTCCACGACCGGGAGGCGAGCAGTACTTC. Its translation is CASIPRPGGEQYF.

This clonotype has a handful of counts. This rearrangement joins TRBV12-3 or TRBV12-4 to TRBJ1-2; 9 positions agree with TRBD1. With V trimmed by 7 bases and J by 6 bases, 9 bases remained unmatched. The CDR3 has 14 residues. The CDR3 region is CASTLVTGGNGYTF. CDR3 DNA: TGTGCCAGCACTCTTGTGACAGGGGGAAATGGCTACACCTTC.

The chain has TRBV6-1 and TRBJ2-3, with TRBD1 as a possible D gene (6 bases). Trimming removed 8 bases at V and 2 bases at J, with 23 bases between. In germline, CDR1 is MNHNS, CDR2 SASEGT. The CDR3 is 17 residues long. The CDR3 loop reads CASGYGFLGGPTDTQYF. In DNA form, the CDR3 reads TGTGCCAGCGGATATGGCTTTCTAGGGGGTCCCACAGATACGCAGTATTTT.

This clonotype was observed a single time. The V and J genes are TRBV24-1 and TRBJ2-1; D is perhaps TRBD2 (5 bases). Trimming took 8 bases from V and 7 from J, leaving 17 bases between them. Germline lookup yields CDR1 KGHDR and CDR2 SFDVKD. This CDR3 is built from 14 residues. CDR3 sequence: CATISREPPNEQFF. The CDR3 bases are TGTGCCACCATTAGCCGGGAACCCCCGAATGAGCAGTTCTTC.

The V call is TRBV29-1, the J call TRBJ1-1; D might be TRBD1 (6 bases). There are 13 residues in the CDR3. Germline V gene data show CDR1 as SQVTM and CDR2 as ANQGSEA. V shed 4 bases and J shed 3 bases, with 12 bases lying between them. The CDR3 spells CSVGGGRYTEAFF. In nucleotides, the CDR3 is TGCAGCGTTGGAGGGGGGAGGTACACTGAAGCTTTCTTT.

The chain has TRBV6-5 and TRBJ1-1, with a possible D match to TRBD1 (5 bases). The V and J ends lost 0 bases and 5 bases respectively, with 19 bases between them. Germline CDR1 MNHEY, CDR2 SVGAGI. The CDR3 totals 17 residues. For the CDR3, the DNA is TGTGCCAGCAGTTACTCGTTTCGCGGGGGATGGCGAACTGAAGCTTTCTTT. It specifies CASSYSFRGGWRTEAFF.

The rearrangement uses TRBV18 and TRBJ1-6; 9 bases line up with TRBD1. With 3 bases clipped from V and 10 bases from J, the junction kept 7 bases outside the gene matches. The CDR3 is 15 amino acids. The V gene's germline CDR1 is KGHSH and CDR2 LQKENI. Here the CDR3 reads CASSPGTGRGSPLHF. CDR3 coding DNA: TGTGCCAGCTCACCCGGGACAGGGAGGGGCTCACCCCTCCACTTT.

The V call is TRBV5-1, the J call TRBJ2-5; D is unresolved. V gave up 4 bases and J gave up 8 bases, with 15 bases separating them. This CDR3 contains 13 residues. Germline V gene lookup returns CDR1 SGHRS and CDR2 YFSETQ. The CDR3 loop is CASSPPVRGTQYF. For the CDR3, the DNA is TGCGCCAGCAGCCCCCCAGTAAGAGGAACCCAGTACTTC. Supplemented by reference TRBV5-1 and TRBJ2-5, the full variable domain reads KAGVTQTPRYLIKTRGQQVTLSCSPISGHRSVSWYQQTPGQGLQFLFEYFSETQRNKGNFPGRFSGRQFSNSRSEMNVSTLELGDSALYLCASSPPVRGTQYFGPGTRLLVL.

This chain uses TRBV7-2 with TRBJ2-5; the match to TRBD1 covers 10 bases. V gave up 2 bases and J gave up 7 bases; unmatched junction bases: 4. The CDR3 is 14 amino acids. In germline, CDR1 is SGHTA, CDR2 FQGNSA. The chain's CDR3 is CASSLRQGATTQYF. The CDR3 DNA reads TGTGCCAGCAGCTTAAGACAGGGGGCCACGACCCAGTACTTC.

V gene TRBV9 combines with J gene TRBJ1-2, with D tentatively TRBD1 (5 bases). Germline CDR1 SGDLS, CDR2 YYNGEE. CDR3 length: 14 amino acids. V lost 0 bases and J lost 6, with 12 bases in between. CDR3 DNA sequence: TGTGCCAGCAGCGTAGGCAGGGACGACGATGGCTACACCTTC. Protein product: CASSVGRDDDGYTF.

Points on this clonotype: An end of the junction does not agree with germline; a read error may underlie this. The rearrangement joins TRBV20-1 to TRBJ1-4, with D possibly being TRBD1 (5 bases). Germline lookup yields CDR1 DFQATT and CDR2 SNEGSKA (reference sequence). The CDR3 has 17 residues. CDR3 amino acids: CSARGLAGSTTNEKPFF. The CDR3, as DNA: TGCAGTGCTAGAGGATTGGCAGGGAGTACAACTAATGAAAAACCGTTTTTT.

Here the CDR3 DNA reads TGTGCCAGCGGAGGGGGGGACACCCAGAACACTGAAGCTTTCTTT. This translates into CASGGGDTQNTEAFF. The chain links TRBV9 to TRBJ1-1; TRBD1 is a possible D gene (6 bases). CDR3 length: 15 amino acids. V gave up 7 bases and J gave up 1 base, with 17 bases separating them. CDR1 is SGDLS, CDR2 YYNGEE, per germline.

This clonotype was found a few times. CDR3 sequence (DNA): TGTGCCAGCAGCCAGCCGATCTCTAGCGCCAATGAGCAGTTCTTC. Its protein is CASSQPISSANEQFF. The chain combines TRBV3-1 with TRBJ2-1; perhaps TRBD2 as D (6 bases). V was cut by 3 bases and J by 6 bases, with 15 bases left in between. Looked up from germline, CDR1 is LGHDT and CDR2 is YNNKEL (reference sequence). The CDR3 runs 15 residues.

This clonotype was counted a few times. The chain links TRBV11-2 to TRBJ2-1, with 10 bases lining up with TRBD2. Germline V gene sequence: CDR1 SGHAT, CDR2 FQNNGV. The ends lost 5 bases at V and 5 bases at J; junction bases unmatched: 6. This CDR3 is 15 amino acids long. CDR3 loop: CASSLTSGAHNEQFF. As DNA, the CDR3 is TGTGCCAGCAGCCTTACTAGCGGGGCCCACAATGAGCAGTTCTTC.

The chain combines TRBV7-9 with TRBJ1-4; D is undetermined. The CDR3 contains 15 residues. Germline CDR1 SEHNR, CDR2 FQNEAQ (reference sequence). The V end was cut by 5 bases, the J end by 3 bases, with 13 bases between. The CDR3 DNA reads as TGTGCCAGCAGCCTAGACGGACTACCTAATGAAAAACTGTTTTTT. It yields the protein CASSLDGLPNEKLFF.

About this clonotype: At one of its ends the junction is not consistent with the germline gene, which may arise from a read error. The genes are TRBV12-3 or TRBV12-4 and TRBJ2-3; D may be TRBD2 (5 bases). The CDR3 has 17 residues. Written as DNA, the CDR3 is TGTGCCAGCAGTTTATCCACGGGGTCCTCGAGCACAGATGCGCAGTATTTT. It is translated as CASSLSTGSSSTDAQYF.

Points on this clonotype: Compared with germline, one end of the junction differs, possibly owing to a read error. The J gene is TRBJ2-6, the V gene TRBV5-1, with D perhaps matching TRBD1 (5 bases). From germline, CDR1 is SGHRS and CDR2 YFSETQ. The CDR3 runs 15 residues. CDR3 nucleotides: TGCGCCAGCAGCTTGGATTGGTCTGGGGCCAACGTCCGGACTTTC. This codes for CASSLDWSGANVRTF.

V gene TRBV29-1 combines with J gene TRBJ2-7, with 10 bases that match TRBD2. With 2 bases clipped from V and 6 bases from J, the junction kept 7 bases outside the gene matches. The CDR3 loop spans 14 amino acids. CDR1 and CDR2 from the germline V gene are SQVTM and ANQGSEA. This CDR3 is CSVEWASGSPEQYF. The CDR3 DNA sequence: TGCAGCGTTGAATGGGCTAGCGGGAGTCCCGAGCAGTACTTC.

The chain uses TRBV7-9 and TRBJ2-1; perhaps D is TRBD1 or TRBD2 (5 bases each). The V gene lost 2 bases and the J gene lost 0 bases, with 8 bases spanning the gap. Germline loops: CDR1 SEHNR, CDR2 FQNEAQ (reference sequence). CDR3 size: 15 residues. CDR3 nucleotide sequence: TGTGCCAGCAGCTTAAGGGGACCCTCCTACAATGAGCAGTTCTTC. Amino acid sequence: CASSLRGPSYNEQFF.

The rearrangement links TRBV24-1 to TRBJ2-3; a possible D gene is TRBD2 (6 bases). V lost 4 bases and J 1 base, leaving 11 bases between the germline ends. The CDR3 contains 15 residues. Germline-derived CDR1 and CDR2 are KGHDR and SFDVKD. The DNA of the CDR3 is TGTGCCACCAGTGAGGCGGGGCGACGCACAGATACGCAGTATTTT. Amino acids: CATSEAGRRTDTQYF.